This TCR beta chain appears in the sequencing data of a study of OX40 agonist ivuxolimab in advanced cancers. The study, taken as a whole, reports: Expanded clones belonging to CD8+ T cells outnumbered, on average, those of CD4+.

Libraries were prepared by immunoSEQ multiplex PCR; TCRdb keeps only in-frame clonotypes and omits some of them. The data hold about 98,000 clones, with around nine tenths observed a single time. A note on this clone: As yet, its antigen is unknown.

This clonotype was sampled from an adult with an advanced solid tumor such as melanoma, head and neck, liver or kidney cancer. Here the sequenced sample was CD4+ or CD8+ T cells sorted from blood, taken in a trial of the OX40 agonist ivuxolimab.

The CDR3 DNA follows: TGTGCCAGCAGCGGAATGACGGGCGGGAATCAGCCCCAGCATTTT. Protein: CASSGMTGGNQPQHF. The V call is TRBV5-5, the J call TRBJ1-5, with D unresolved. From germline, CDR1 is SGHKS and CDR2 YYEKEE (reference sequence). The V end lost 4 bases, the J end lost 4 bases, and 15 bases lay between the germline ends. This CDR3 spans 15 amino acids.